This T cell receptor beta chain originates from a study of regulatory T cells in long-lasting Graves disease. As to time point: persistent/refractory GD, antithyroid drugs over 5 years with positive TRAb. PBMC RNA was the source of the TCR library. Combining iRepertoire HTBI primers with Arm-PCR of CDR3 regions, the authors built TCR beta libraries. TCRdb reprocessed the multiplex PCR reads with MiXCR, giving one entry per CDR3 protein. The data contain 600,000 to 800,000 distinct CDR3 sequences, approximately 31% of them singletons. CDR1 and CDR2 from the germline V gene are SGHKS and YYEKEE (reference sequence). The V end lost 2 bases, the J end lost 3 bases, and 6 bases lay between the germline ends. The CDR3 spans 13 residues.

The chain uses TRBV5-5 and TRBJ1-5; D is unresolved. This receptor was obtained from a female donor with Graves disease. The sample in question was peripheral blood mononuclear cells (PBMCs), obtained when the disease was refractory, from a patient treated with antithyroid drugs. This CDR3 reads CASSFLDNQPQHF. The DNA of the CDR3 is TGTGCCAGCAGCTTCTTGGACAATCAGCCCCAGCATTTT.